The clone carrying this T cell receptor beta chain was detected ten times or more. Its target is unknown. CDR3 length equals 14 residues. V was pared by 5 bases and J by 6 bases, with 14 bases between. The data are from a study of lung T cells in sarcoidosis with Löfgren's syndrome. Study at large: Löfgren's syndrome patients were the main repertoire analysis focus.

Via MiXCR, TCRdb re-called the reads, giving one row per CDR3 protein. Of 15,000 to 20,000 distinct CDR3 sequences in the sample, roughly 21% were seen once. Study results and limitations: Shared TRAV12-1 and TRBV2 CDR3 motifs across Löfgren's syndrome patients reportedly suggested public CD4+ TCRs. The most expanded V genes in Löfgren's patients were reportedly TRAV12-1 and TRBV2.

The chain joins TRBV12-3 or TRBV12-4 to TRBJ2-1, with unresolved D. Sequencing was done on a sample of CD4+ T cells from PBMCs. The sequence was collected from a human donor with sarcoidosis (Löfgren's syndrome or another form), or a control subject (not recorded which). DNA of the CDR3: TGTGCCAGCAGTCCTTCTACGCGGTTCAATGAGCAGTTCTTC. It specifies CASSPSTRFNEQFF.